These T cell receptor beta chains were read from a single sample in a study of identical twins. TCRdb processed the 5' RACE reads anew with MiXCR; each CDR3 protein has one entry. Here the sample spans about 200,000 distinct CDR3 sequences, about 15% being singletons. The same sample was also studied in work on T cells expressing NK-cell markers.

Sequenced sample: CD8+ T cells sorted from blood. The source of these receptors is a woman aged 18-29 years in good health. Both conserved end residues are part of each CDR3. Each record gives: V gene, J gene, D gene, clone size, CDR3 protein, CDR3 DNA. A D gene is named only where the DNA matches it firmly. Only part of the rows carry a size: once, few, many, or a class if the clone is expanded.

v_call: TRBV10-1
j_call: TRBJ2-5
d_call: -
clone_size: few
cdr3_aa: CASSELTGPQETQYF
cdr3_nt: TGCGCCAGCAGTGAGTTGACAGGACCCCAAGAGACCCAGTACTTC

v_call: TRBV27
j_call: TRBJ1-5
d_call: TRBD1
clone_size: -
cdr3_aa: CASSPDRGGNQPQHF
cdr3_nt: TGTGCCAGCAGTCCGGACAGGGGCGGCAATCAGCCCCAGCATTTT

v_call: TRBV4-2
j_call: TRBJ2-3
d_call: -
clone_size: -
cdr3_aa: CASSQDGEGTDTQYF
cdr3_nt: TGTGCCAGCAGCCAAGATGGGGAGGGCACAGATACGCAGTATTTT

v_call: TRBV7-9
j_call: TRBJ2-1
d_call: -
clone_size: -
cdr3_aa: CASSMDPNEQFF
cdr3_nt: TGTGCCAGCAGCATGGACCCCAATGAGCAGTTCTTC

v_call: TRBV10-2
j_call: TRBJ2-7
d_call: -
clone_size: -
cdr3_aa: CASSESKYSVEQYF
cdr3_nt: TGCGCCAGCAGTGAGTCGAAGTACTCGGTGGAGCAGTACTTC

v_call: TRBV12-3/TRBV12-4
j_call: TRBJ2-2
d_call: -
clone_size: -
cdr3_aa: CAAAKFLVGNTGELFF
cdr3_nt: TGTGCCGCAGCCAAGTTTTTAGTCGGGAACACCGGGGAGCTGTTTTTT

v_call: TRBV10-1
j_call: TRBJ1-2
d_call: -
clone_size: few
cdr3_aa: CASAFLPTGNYGYTF
cdr3_nt: TGCGCCAGCGCCTTCCTTCCCACAGGGAACTATGGCTACACCTTC

v_call: TRBV7-9
j_call: TRBJ2-1
d_call: -
clone_size: -
cdr3_aa: CASSFGGDLRDNEQFF
cdr3_nt: TGTGCCAGCAGTTTCGGGGGAGATCTACGGGACAATGAGCAGTTCTTC

v_call: TRBV2
j_call: TRBJ2-1
d_call: -
clone_size: -
cdr3_aa: CASSETGRYNEQFF
cdr3_nt: TGTGCCAGCAGTGAAACCGGGAGATACAATGAGCAGTTCTTC

v_call: TRBV4-3
j_call: TRBJ1-4
d_call: TRBD1
clone_size: -
cdr3_aa: CASSRGQAGEKLFF
cdr3_nt: TGCGCCAGCAGCCGCGGACAGGCGGGCGAAAAACTGTTTTTT

v_call: TRBV11-2
j_call: TRBJ2-7
d_call: -
clone_size: few
cdr3_aa: CASSLRLDEQYF
cdr3_nt: TGTGCCAGCAGCTTACGACTCGACGAGCAGTACTTC

v_call: TRBV7-9
j_call: TRBJ1-1
d_call: -
clone_size: -
cdr3_aa: CASTNRVEAFF
cdr3_nt: TGTGCCAGCACCAATAGGGTCGAAGCTTTCTTT

v_call: TRBV12-3/TRBV12-4
j_call: TRBJ1-2
d_call: -
clone_size: many
cdr3_aa: CASSFTTGPGSYGYTF
cdr3_nt: TGTGCCAGCAGTTTCACGACAGGCCCCGGATCCTATGGCTACACCTTC

v_call: TRBV7-2
j_call: TRBJ1-1
d_call: -
clone_size: -
cdr3_aa: CASSLEDPDTEAFF
cdr3_nt: TGTGCCAGCAGCTTAGAGGATCCCGACACTGAAGCTTTCTTT

v_call: TRBV6-5
j_call: TRBJ2-3
d_call: TRBD2
clone_size: few
cdr3_aa: CASSSLAGGTDTQYF
cdr3_nt: TGTGCCAGCAGTTCGTTAGCGGGCGGTACAGATACGCAGTATTTT

v_call: TRBV14
j_call: TRBJ2-1
d_call: TRBD2
clone_size: -
cdr3_aa: CASSFASGDNEQFF
cdr3_nt: TGTGCCAGCAGTTTTGCTAGCGGTGACAATGAGCAGTTCTTC

v_call: TRBV11-2
j_call: TRBJ2-5
d_call: -
clone_size: -
cdr3_aa: CASSLQQETQYF
cdr3_nt: TGTGCCAGCAGCTTACAACAAGAGACCCAGTACTTC

v_call: TRBV29-1
j_call: TRBJ1-2
d_call: -
clone_size: -
cdr3_aa: CSVEGLPNYGYTF
cdr3_nt: TGCAGCGTTGAAGGATTGCCTAACTATGGCTACACCTTC

v_call: TRBV12-5
j_call: TRBJ2-7
d_call: -
clone_size: few
cdr3_aa: CASGQTGAGPSYEQYF
cdr3_nt: TGTGCTAGTGGCCAAACCGGGGCAGGCCCCTCCTACGAGCAGTACTTC

v_call: TRBV12-3/TRBV12-4
j_call: TRBJ2-2
d_call: TRBD2
clone_size: few
cdr3_aa: CASSSWTSGGGELFF
cdr3_nt: TGTGCCAGCAGCTCCTGGACTAGCGGAGGTGGGGAGCTGTTTTTT

v_call: TRBV9
j_call: TRBJ2-5
d_call: TRBD2
clone_size: -
cdr3_aa: CASSGDPLAGGRETQYF
cdr3_nt: TGTGCCAGCAGCGGTGACCCTCTCGCGGGGGGGCGAGAGACCCAGTACTTC

v_call: TRBV5-6
j_call: TRBJ2-7
d_call: -
clone_size: few
cdr3_aa: CASSPRGSGIYEQYF
cdr3_nt: TGTGCCAGCAGCCCCCGTGGTAGCGGAATCTACGAGCAGTACTTC

v_call: TRBV9
j_call: TRBJ2-2
d_call: -
clone_size: -
cdr3_aa: CASSPGGLARNTGELFF
cdr3_nt: TGTGCCAGCAGCCCTGGGGGTCTAGCGCGAAACACCGGGGAGCTGTTTTTT

v_call: TRBV9
j_call: TRBJ2-5
d_call: TRBD2
clone_size: many
cdr3_aa: CASSDGTSGRETQYF
cdr3_nt: TGTGCCAGCAGCGACGGCACTAGCGGGAGGGAGACCCAGTACTTC

v_call: TRBV3-1
j_call: TRBJ2-1
d_call: TRBD2
clone_size: -
cdr3_aa: CASSPPGGGATHYNEQFF
cdr3_nt: TGTGCCAGCAGCCCGCCGGGCGGGGGGGCGACCCACTACAATGAGCAGTTCTTC

v_call: TRBV6-5
j_call: TRBJ2-3
d_call: -
clone_size: -
cdr3_aa: CASSYSGERQDTQYF
cdr3_nt: TGTGCCAGCAGTTACTCGGGGGAGCGTCAAGATACGCAGTATTTT

v_call: TRBV29-1
j_call: TRBJ2-7
d_call: -
clone_size: few
cdr3_aa: CSVEVRAYEQYF
cdr3_nt: TGCAGCGTTGAAGTTCGCGCCTACGAGCAGTACTTC

v_call: TRBV20-1
j_call: TRBJ2-7
d_call: -
clone_size: -
cdr3_aa: CSEDAYEQYF
cdr3_nt: TGCAGTGAGGACGCCTACGAGCAGTACTTC

v_call: TRBV27
j_call: TRBJ2-2
d_call: TRBD2
clone_size: few
cdr3_aa: CASRLAGGKTGELFF
cdr3_nt: TGTGCCAGCAGACTAGCGGGAGGAAAAACCGGGGAGCTGTTTTTT

v_call: TRBV21-1
j_call: TRBJ2-7
d_call: -
clone_size: few
cdr3_aa: CASTPTTAYEQYF
cdr3_nt: TGTGCCAGCACCCCGACTACCGCTTACGAGCAGTACTTC

v_call: TRBV29-1
j_call: TRBJ1-1
d_call: -
clone_size: -
cdr3_aa: CSVDSLTLDTEAFF
cdr3_nt: TGCAGCGTGGACAGCTTAACCCTGGACACTGAAGCTTTCTTT

v_call: TRBV10-2
j_call: TRBJ2-3
d_call: -
clone_size: -
cdr3_aa: CASSDPTNSTDTQYF
cdr3_nt: TGCGCCAGCAGTGACCCGACTAATAGCACAGATACGCAGTATTTT

v_call: TRBV5-5
j_call: TRBJ1-1
d_call: -
clone_size: -
cdr3_aa: CASSLFENTEAFF
cdr3_nt: TGTGCCAGCAGCTTATTTGAGAACACTGAAGCTTTCTTT

v_call: TRBV7-2
j_call: TRBJ1-1
d_call: -
clone_size: few
cdr3_aa: CASNRRGLIRTEAFF
cdr3_nt: TGTGCCAGCAATAGAAGGGGGTTGATACGGACTGAAGCTTTCTTT

v_call: TRBV27
j_call: TRBJ2-5
d_call: -
clone_size: -
cdr3_aa: CASSLAFTVPYQETQYF
cdr3_nt: TGTGCCAGCAGTTTGGCGTTTACAGTACCGTACCAAGAGACCCAGTACTTC

v_call: TRBV12-3/TRBV12-4
j_call: TRBJ2-1
d_call: -
clone_size: -
cdr3_aa: CASSSIQGFNEQFF
cdr3_nt: TGTGCCAGCAGTTCGATCCAGGGATTCAATGAGCAGTTCTTC

v_call: TRBV12-3/TRBV12-4
j_call: TRBJ1-1
d_call: TRBD1
clone_size: few
cdr3_aa: CASSLGTGGLTEAFF
cdr3_nt: TGTGCCAGCAGTCTGGGGACAGGGGGGTTGACTGAAGCTTTCTTT

v_call: TRBV27
j_call: TRBJ2-5
d_call: -
clone_size: many
cdr3_aa: CASSFATGEATQETQYF
cdr3_nt: TGTGCCAGCAGTTTTGCGACAGGAGAGGCTACCCAAGAGACCCAGTACTTC

v_call: TRBV6-2/TRBV6-3
j_call: TRBJ2-1
d_call: -
clone_size: few
cdr3_aa: CASRKINDEQFF
cdr3_nt: TGTGCCAGCCGGAAGATTAACGATGAGCAGTTCTTC

v_call: TRBV29-1
j_call: TRBJ2-6
d_call: -
clone_size: few
cdr3_aa: CSVRAGGDSGANVLTF
cdr3_nt: TGCAGCGTTCGGGCAGGGGGGGATTCTGGGGCCAACGTCCTGACTTTC

v_call: TRBV7-8
j_call: TRBJ2-3
d_call: TRBD2
clone_size: -
cdr3_aa: CASGLAQVDTQYF
cdr3_nt: TGTGCCAGCGGACTAGCGCAGGTGGATACGCAGTATTTT

v_call: TRBV12-5
j_call: TRBJ1-1
d_call: -
clone_size: -
cdr3_aa: CARAPEAFF
cdr3_nt: TGTGCTAGGGCGCCCGAAGCTTTCTTT

v_call: TRBV4-2
j_call: TRBJ2-7
d_call: -
clone_size: -
cdr3_aa: CASSQERGDEQYF
cdr3_nt: TGTGCCAGCAGCCAAGAACGAGGCGACGAGCAGTACTTC

v_call: TRBV4-3
j_call: TRBJ2-5
d_call: -
clone_size: few
cdr3_aa: CASSQGIQGRETQYF
cdr3_nt: TGCGCCAGCAGCCAAGGAATACAGGGACGAGAGACCCAGTACTTC

v_call: TRBV10-3
j_call: TRBJ2-7
d_call: -
clone_size: -
cdr3_aa: CAISEQVYEQYF
cdr3_nt: TGTGCCATCAGTGAACAGGTCTACGAGCAGTACTTC

v_call: TRBV7-9
j_call: TRBJ1-1
d_call: -
clone_size: -
cdr3_aa: CASSLVRMNTEAFF
cdr3_nt: TGTGCCAGCAGCTTAGTCCGGATGAACACTGAAGCTTTCTTT

v_call: TRBV11-2
j_call: TRBJ1-5
d_call: TRBD1
clone_size: few
cdr3_aa: CASSPGTGPPQPQHF
cdr3_nt: TGTGCCAGCAGCCCTGGGACAGGACCTCCCCAACCCCAGCATTTT

v_call: TRBV28
j_call: TRBJ2-1
d_call: -
clone_size: -
cdr3_aa: CASSTPDNAYNEQFF
cdr3_nt: TGTGCCAGCAGTACCCCGGACAATGCCTACAATGAGCAGTTCTTC

v_call: TRBV4-1
j_call: TRBJ2-1
d_call: TRBD2
clone_size: -
cdr3_aa: CASSHPWTSGGTYNEQFF
cdr3_nt: TGCGCCAGCAGCCACCCCTGGACTAGCGGGGGCACCTACAATGAGCAGTTCTTC

v_call: TRBV7-9
j_call: TRBJ1-1
d_call: -
clone_size: -
cdr3_aa: CASSGRYRATEAFF
cdr3_nt: TGTGCCAGCAGCGGCAGATACAGGGCCACTGAAGCTTTCTTT

v_call: TRBV15
j_call: TRBJ2-4
d_call: TRBD2
clone_size: many
cdr3_aa: CATSGVAGGPTVAKNIQYF
cdr3_nt: TGTGCCACCAGCGGAGTAGCGGGAGGGCCTACTGTAGCCAAAAACATTCAGTACTTC

v_call: TRBV11-2
j_call: TRBJ2-5
d_call: -
clone_size: -
cdr3_aa: CASSNSGLQETQYF
cdr3_nt: TGTGCCAGCAGCAACAGCGGCCTCCAAGAGACCCAGTACTTC

v_call: TRBV7-6
j_call: TRBJ2-5
d_call: TRBD2
clone_size: few
cdr3_aa: CASSLSSGETQYF
cdr3_nt: TGTGCCAGCAGCTTATCTAGCGGGGAGACCCAGTACTTC

v_call: TRBV3-1
j_call: TRBJ2-1
d_call: TRBD2
clone_size: -
cdr3_aa: CASSPSSGAYNEQFF
cdr3_nt: TGTGCCAGCAGCCCCTCTAGCGGGGCCTACAATGAGCAGTTCTTC

v_call: TRBV20-1
j_call: TRBJ2-7
d_call: TRBD2
clone_size: few
cdr3_aa: CSARGGGELNTYEQYF
cdr3_nt: TGCAGTGCTAGGGGGGGAGGGGAACTTAACACCTACGAGCAGTACTTC